A selection of T cell receptor beta chains follows, all from one sample in a study of CD8 T cells in ankylosing spondylitis. Each CDR3 protein gets one entry after TCRdb re-called the 5' RACE reads with MiXCR. The sample includes under 150,000 distinct CDR3 sequences, approximately 9.9% of them seen just once. Sequenced input: blood, either unsorted or a sorted T cell fraction (not recorded which). The origin of the receptors is a male donor with ankylosing spondylitis or in good health (not recorded which). The CDR3 runs from the conserved cysteine through the conserved F or W. The D gene is left open where the match is weak. For some rows the clone size is stated as once, few or many, or as a class when expanded; others skip it.

j_gene: TRBJ2-7; abundance: .; d_gene: TRBD1; v_gene: TRBV29-1; CDR3nt: TGCAGCGGTGCCGGGACAGGGGAACCCTACGAGCAGTACTTC; CDR3aa: CSGAGTGEPYEQYF
j_gene: TRBJ2-5; abundance: many; d_gene: .; v_gene: TRBV12-3/TRBV12-4; CDR3nt: TGTGCCAGCAGTTTCTCCCTCCAAGAGACCCAGTACTTC; CDR3aa: CASSFSLQETQYF
j_gene: TRBJ2-1; abundance: many; d_gene: .; v_gene: TRBV5-1; CDR3nt: TGCGCCAGCAGCACCGTCAATGAGCAGTTCTTC; CDR3aa: CASSTVNEQFF
j_gene: TRBJ2-1; abundance: many; d_gene: .; v_gene: TRBV7-2; CDR3nt: TGTGCCAGCAGCCCAACCCTCGACGGACGTGGTGAGCAGTTCTTC; CDR3aa: CASSPTLDGRGEQFF
j_gene: TRBJ2-5; abundance: few; d_gene: .; v_gene: TRBV14; CDR3nt: TGTGCCAGCAGCCAAAAAATCGAATTTCAAGAGACCCAGTACTTC; CDR3aa: CASSQKIEFQETQYF
j_gene: TRBJ2-1; abundance: few; d_gene: TRBD2; v_gene: TRBV28; CDR3nt: TGTGCCGCGGGGCTAGCGGGAGGGTACAATGAGCAGTTCTTC; CDR3aa: CAAGLAGGYNEQFF
j_gene: TRBJ1-1; abundance: few; d_gene: .; v_gene: TRBV29-1; CDR3nt: TGCAGCGTTGGCCGGAACACTGAAGCTTTCTTT; CDR3aa: CSVGRNTEAFF
j_gene: TRBJ2-1; abundance: many; d_gene: .; v_gene: TRBV12-3/TRBV12-4; CDR3nt: TGTGCCAGCAGTTTAGGGGCACCCTACAATGAGCAGTTCTTC; CDR3aa: CASSLGAPYNEQFF
j_gene: TRBJ1-4; abundance: many; d_gene: .; v_gene: TRBV19; CDR3nt: TGTGCCAGTAGTATTGGACGGGACAATGAAAAACTGTTTTTT; CDR3aa: CASSIGRDNEKLFF
j_gene: TRBJ1-4; abundance: many; d_gene: TRBD1; v_gene: TRBV12-3/TRBV12-4; CDR3nt: TGTGCCAGCAGTACCCGGACAGGGGGCGATGAAAAACTGTTTTTT; CDR3aa: CASSTRTGGDEKLFF
j_gene: TRBJ1-5; abundance: .; d_gene: .; v_gene: TRBV4-2; CDR3nt: TGTGCCAGCAGCCAGGTAAATCAGCCCCAGCATTTT; CDR3aa: CASSQVNQPQHF
j_gene: TRBJ1-4; abundance: many; d_gene: .; v_gene: TRBV12-3/TRBV12-4; CDR3nt: TGTGCCAGCAGTTTGGGAGTGGCAGAACAAGGTGAAAAACTGTTTTTT; CDR3aa: CASSLGVAEQGEKLFF
j_gene: TRBJ1-1; abundance: many; d_gene: .; v_gene: TRBV7-9; CDR3nt: TGTGCCAGCAGCCATAATACTGAAGCTTTCTTT; CDR3aa: CASSHNTEAFF
j_gene: TRBJ2-7; abundance: many; d_gene: TRBD1; v_gene: TRBV28; CDR3nt: TGTGCCAGCAGTTTAGCGCAACAGGGGGTTTGGTACTTC; CDR3aa: CASSLAQQGVWYF
j_gene: TRBJ2-1; abundance: many; d_gene: TRBD2; v_gene: TRBV20-1; CDR3nt: TGCAGTGCTAGAGATATACGGAGCGGGAGTTATAGTGAGCAGTTCTTC; CDR3aa: CSARDIRSGSYSEQFF
j_gene: TRBJ2-5; abundance: many; d_gene: TRBD2; v_gene: TRBV7-2; CDR3nt: TGTGCCAGCAGCTTCGTAGCGGGAGGTAGACAAGAGACCCAGTACTTC; CDR3aa: CASSFVAGGRQETQYF
j_gene: TRBJ2-3; abundance: .; d_gene: .; v_gene: TRBV7-9; CDR3nt: TGTGCCAGCAGCTTAGGGGACCAACGAGGAGATACGCAGTATTTT; CDR3aa: CASSLGDQRGDTQYF
j_gene: TRBJ1-5; abundance: many; d_gene: .; v_gene: TRBV20-1; CDR3nt: TGCAGTGCTACCCAAGGGGGGGGAAATCAGCCCCAGCATTTT; CDR3aa: CSATQGGGNQPQHF
j_gene: TRBJ2-1; abundance: few; d_gene: .; v_gene: TRBV18; CDR3nt: TGTGCCAGCTCCGAGCTACAGGGAGACGGTGAGCAGTTCTTC; CDR3aa: CASSELQGDGEQFF
j_gene: TRBJ2-7; abundance: few; d_gene: TRBD2; v_gene: TRBV15; CDR3nt: TGTGCCACCAGCAGTTCACTAGCGGGAGGAATGTACGAGCAGTACTTC; CDR3aa: CATSSSLAGGMYEQYF
j_gene: TRBJ1-6; abundance: many; d_gene: .; v_gene: TRBV10-3; CDR3nt: TGTGCCATCACTGGGACAACAAATTCACCCCTCCACTTT; CDR3aa: CAITGTTNSPLHF
j_gene: TRBJ2-3; abundance: few; d_gene: .; v_gene: TRBV12-3/TRBV12-4; CDR3nt: TGTGCCAGCAGCTCTGAGGCGAGCACAGATACGCAGTATTTT; CDR3aa: CASSSEASTDTQYF
j_gene: TRBJ2-1; abundance: many; d_gene: .; v_gene: TRBV6-2/TRBV6-3; CDR3nt: TGTGCCAGCAGTCCGTTCAATGAGCAGTTCTTC; CDR3aa: CASSPFNEQFF
j_gene: TRBJ2-1; abundance: few; d_gene: .; v_gene: TRBV12-3/TRBV12-4; CDR3nt: TGTGCCAGCAGGACCTCGACTAGCTCCTACAATGAGCAGTTCTTC; CDR3aa: CASRTSTSSYNEQFF
j_gene: TRBJ2-2; abundance: many; d_gene: TRBD1; v_gene: TRBV15; CDR3nt: TGTGCCACCAGCAGACCACTCCGGGACAGGGGCACCGGGGAGCTGTTTTTT; CDR3aa: CATSRPLRDRGTGELFF
j_gene: TRBJ2-1; abundance: many; d_gene: .; v_gene: TRBV6-2/TRBV6-3; CDR3nt: TGTGCCAGCAGTCCAAGGCCAAGCCGGTCGGGTGAGCAGTTCTTC; CDR3aa: CASSPRPSRSGEQFF
j_gene: TRBJ2-1; abundance: .; d_gene: TRBD2; v_gene: TRBV3-1; CDR3nt: TGTGCCAGCAGCCCATGGGGAACGGGAGGGCCCGGTGAGCAGTTCTTC; CDR3aa: CASSPWGTGGPGEQFF
j_gene: TRBJ2-5; abundance: few; d_gene: .; v_gene: TRBV5-1; CDR3nt: TGCGCCAGCAGCAGGGACCAAGAGACCCAGTACTTC; CDR3aa: CASSRDQETQYF